Following are 18 T cell receptor beta chains from one sample sequenced in a study of PD-1 blockade in mismatch repair-deficient tumors. Using immunoSEQ multiplex PCR, the repertoire was profiled, and TCRdb retains in-frame clones only, with some absent. The table records about 120,000 clones, about 90% of them present only once. The source material was peripheral blood, sampled approximately 71 weeks after starting pembrolizumab. The receptors originated from an adult with mismatch repair-deficient cancer.

The chain combines TRBV6-6 with TRBJ2-1; D is possibly TRBD2 (6 bases). This CDR3 has 16 residues. Trimming left V 2 bases short and J 5 bases short, with 16 bases between. Per germline, CDR1 MNHNY and CDR2 SVGAGI (reference sequence). The DNA for the CDR3 is TGTGCCAGCAGTTACAAGGGGACTGTCGTCCACAATGAGCAGTTCTTC. Translation gives CASSYKGTVVHNEQFF.

The gene calls are TRBV28 and TRBJ2-1; D uncertain. The CDR3 sequence is 14 residues long. Germline lookup yields CDR1 MDHEN and CDR2 SYDVKM. Trimming removed 7 bases at V and 4 bases at J, with 14 bases between. CDR3 region: CASKFPGGYNEQFF. The DNA for the CDR3 is TGTGCCAGCAAATTTCCCGGTGGGTACAATGAGCAGTTCTTC.

The chain has TRBV15 and TRBJ2-1, with a tentative D call TRBD1 (6 bases). In germline, CDR1 is LNHNV, CDR2 YYDKDF (reference sequence). V was clipped by 4 bases and J by 0 bases, with 7 bases between them. CDR3 size: 14 residues. The CDR3 sequence: CATSKGGSYNEQFF. The CDR3 DNA reads as TGTGCCACCAGCAAAGGGGGCTCCTACAATGAGCAGTTCTTC. The variable domain in full, completed from reference TRBV15 and TRBJ2-1, reads DAMVIQNPRYQVTQFGKPVTLSCSQTLNHNVMYWYQQKSSQAPKLLFHYYDKDFNNEADTPDNFQSRRPNTSFCFLDIRSPGLGDTAMYLCATSKGGSYNEQFFGPGTRLTVL.

The CDR3 DNA reads as TGCAGCGTCAGAGACAGCTCCTACGAGCAGTACTTC. Its translation: CSVRDSSYEQYF. The chain uses TRBV29-1 and TRBJ2-7, with a possible D match to TRBD1 (5 bases). Looked up from germline, CDR1 is SQVTM and CDR2 is ANQGSEA. Deletions cut 6 bases from V and 0 bases from J, with 9 bases between. CDR3 length equals 12 residues.

The chain joins TRBV4-3 to TRBJ2-1; 8 bases map to TRBD2. CDR1 is LGHNA and CDR2 is YSLEER in the germline V gene. The CDR3 sequence is 16 residues long. The ends lost 3 bases at V and 2 bases at J; junction bases unmatched: 6. CDR3 sequence (DNA): TGCGCCAGCAGCCACGGACTAGCCGTAACCTACAATGAGCAGTTCTTC. Its protein product is CASSHGLAVTYNEQFF.

This chain joins TRBV5-1 and TRBJ2-1; D not resolved. CDR1 is SGHRS, CDR2 YFSETQ, per germline. The CDR3 runs 12 residues. The germline V and J ends were trimmed by 5 bases and 9 bases, with 12 bases remaining between them. The CDR3 sequence is CASSHPYSEQFF. CDR3 nucleotides: TGCGCCAGCAGTCATCCATATAGTGAGCAGTTCTTC.

The chain uses TRBV11-2 and TRBJ2-2; no clear D gene. The V gene lost 1 base and the J gene lost 4 bases, with 13 bases spanning the gap. The CDR3 sequence is 16 residues long. Germline-derived CDR1 and CDR2 are SGHAT and FQNNGV. CDR3 nucleotides: TGTGCCAGCAGCTTAGTGGGTGGGAAGGCCACCGGGGAGCTGTTTTTT. As protein: CASSLVGGKATGELFF.

The chain carries TRBV15 and TRBJ1-5; TRBD1 matches at 7 bases. Germline loops: CDR1 LNHNV, CDR2 YYDKDF (reference sequence). The V and J ends lost 0 bases and 6 bases, in that order; junction bases with no gene match: 5. The CDR3 consists of 15 residues. DNA of the CDR3: TGTGCCACCAGCAGAGACAGGGGGACGGTTCAGCCCCAGCATTTT. It translates to CATSRDRGTVQPQHF.

The chain uses TRBV5-5 and TRBJ2-3; D ambiguous. The CDR3 sequence is 11 residues long. V was shortened by 3 bases and J by 3 bases, with 2 bases between the two germline ends. The germline gives CDR1 SGHKS, CDR2 YYEKEE (reference sequence). CDR3: CASSWTDTQYF. The DNA of the CDR3 is TGTGCCAGCAGCTGGACAGATACGCAGTATTTT.

This rearrangement joins TRBV18 to TRBJ1-4; no clear D. The CDR3 spans 16 residues. Germline V CDR1 and CDR2: KGHSH, LQKENI. The germline V and J ends were trimmed by 0 bases and 0 bases, with 8 bases remaining between them. CDR3 residues: CASSPPDSATNEKLFF. Here the CDR3 DNA reads TGTGCCAGCTCACCACCGGACTCTGCAACTAATGAAAAACTGTTTTTT.

V usage is TRBV5-1 and J usage is TRBJ2-7; 8 bases align to TRBD1. The V segment lost 0 bases and the J segment 2 bases; nucleotides outside the gene matches: 4. The CDR3 extends over 15 amino acids. The germline CDR1 and CDR2 sequences are SGHRS and YFSETQ. CDR3 DNA: TGCGCCAGCAGCTTGGCTCAGGGGGCAACCTACGAGCAGTACTTC. This codes for CASSLAQGATYEQYF.

The chain recombines TRBV5-1 with TRBJ2-7; D is unclear. CDR1 is SGHRS and CDR2 is YFSETQ in the germline V gene. The CDR3 spans 13 residues. Trimming removed 4 bases at V and 4 bases at J, with 12 bases between. CDR3 sequence (DNA): TGCGCCAGCAGCATACCAGGAACTTACGAGCAGTACTTC. Its translation is CASSIPGTYEQYF.

This chain joins TRBV27 and TRBJ2-5; the D gene is possibly TRBD1 (5 bases). CDR3 length: 14 amino acids. From germline, CDR1 is MNHEY and CDR2 SMNVEV (reference sequence). The V gene lost 7 bases and the J gene lost 1 base, with 13 bases spanning the gap. Here the CDR3 reads CASNLRQRQETQYF. The CDR3 coding sequence is TGTGCCAGCAACCTTAGACAGCGCCAAGAGACCCAGTACTTC.

The rearrangement uses TRBV11-1 and TRBJ2-7; tentatively, D is TRBD2 (6 bases). The V end was cut by 3 bases, the J end by 5 bases, with 11 bases between. From germline, CDR1 is SGHAT and CDR2 FQDESV (reference sequence). The CDR3 has 13 amino acids. The CDR3 here is CASSLRAGHEQYF. For the CDR3, the DNA is TGTGCCAGCAGCTTGAGGGCGGGACACGAGCAGTACTTC.

The gene calls are TRBV11-2 and TRBJ2-2; D not certain. The CDR3 is 13 amino acids. V dropped 4 bases and J dropped 4 bases, with 7 bases sitting between them. CDR1 is SGHAT, CDR2 FQNNGV, per germline. This CDR3 reads CASSSALTGELFF. The CDR3 bases are TGTGCCAGCAGCTCCGCCCTCACCGGGGAGCTGTTTTTT.

This chain connects TRBV15 to TRBJ2-3; 11 nucleotides agree with TRBD2. Germline V lookup: CDR1 LNHNV, CDR2 YYDKDF (reference sequence). V trimming: 2 bases; J trimming: 2 bases; junction bases outside the gene matches: 6. The CDR3 has 17 amino acids. The CDR3 is CATSRSRLAGITDTQYF. The CDR3 DNA follows: TGTGCCACCAGCAGATCTAGACTAGCGGGAATCACAGATACGCAGTATTTT.

The rearrangement joins TRBV7-9 to TRBJ2-7; D call uncertain. CDR1 and CDR2 from the germline V gene are SEHNR and FQNEAQ (reference sequence). The length of the CDR3 is 12 residues. The V gene lost 5 bases and the J gene lost 2 bases, with 7 bases spanning the gap. The CDR3 sequence is CASSPSPYEQYF. The DNA for the CDR3 is TGTGCCAGCAGCCCCAGCCCCTACGAGCAGTACTTC.

The chain links TRBV19 to TRBJ1-3, with D possibly being TRBD1 (6 bases). CDR1 LNHDA and CDR2 SQIVND come from the germline V gene (reference sequence). The CDR3 has 15 residues. The V and J ends lost 3 bases and 2 bases respectively, with 11 bases between them. The CDR3 nucleotides read TGTGCCAGTAGTATGGGGGCCCCTGCTGGAAACACCATATATTTT. Protein: CASSMGAPAGNTIYF.